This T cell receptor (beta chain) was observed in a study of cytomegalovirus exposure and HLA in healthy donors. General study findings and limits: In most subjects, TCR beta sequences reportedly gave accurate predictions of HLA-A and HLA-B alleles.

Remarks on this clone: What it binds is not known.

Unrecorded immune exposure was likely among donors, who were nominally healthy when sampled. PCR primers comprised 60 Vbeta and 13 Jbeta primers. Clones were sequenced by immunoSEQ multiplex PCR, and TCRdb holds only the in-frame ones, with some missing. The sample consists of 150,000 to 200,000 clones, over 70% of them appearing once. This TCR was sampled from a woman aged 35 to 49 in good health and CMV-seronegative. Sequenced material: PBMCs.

This chain's CDR3 is CASSYLRGGNTGELFF. The CDR3 region has the DNA TGTGCCAGCAGTTACTTGCGGGGGGGGAACACCGGGGAGCTGTTTTTT. The chain recombines TRBV6-6 with TRBJ2-2; 9 bases match TRBD2. V lost 1 base and J lost 1; bases outside the gene matches: 1. Germline loops: CDR1 MNHNY, CDR2 SVGAGI (reference sequence). The CDR3 sequence is 16 residues long.